Listed below are T cell receptor beta chains from one sample, sequenced in a study of shared clonotypes between healthy human individuals. The method was immunoSEQ multiplex PCR; TCRdb's version includes in-frame clones alone and lacks a portion of them. The sample comprises 2 million or so clones, roughly 96% of which are singletons, and 0.13% rests with the top ten. The material sequenced was naive CD4+ T cells sorted from blood. The receptors come from a man in his late teens or twenties in good health. Both conserved end residues are part of each CDR3. The D gene is left open where the match is weak. Only some rows state a clone size, as once, few, many or a class for expanded clones.

>TRBV4-1|NA|TRBJ2-7|NA
TGCGCCAGCAGCCACTACAAAGGGGGGATGCGGGGGATGTCGGAGCAGTACTTC
CASSHYKGGMRGMSEQYF
>TRBV2|TRBD1|TRBJ2-5|NA
TGTGCCAGCACTACGACAGGGGTGCTACAAGAGACCCAGTACTTC
CASTTTGVLQETQYF
>TRBV5-6|TRBD1|TRBJ1-5|NA
TGTGCCAGCAGCTTGTTACAGGGGAGCAATCAGCCCCAGCATTTT
CASSLLQGSNQPQHF
>TRBV7-9|TRBD1|TRBJ2-2|NA
TGTGCCAGCAGATTTACAGGGGGCACCGGGGAGCTGTTTTTT
CASRFTGGTGELFF
>TRBV30|NA|TRBJ2-7|NA
TGTGCCTGGAGTGTGGCCGTAGGCAGGGCCGTCCACTACGAGCAGTACTTC
CAWSVAVGRAVHYEQYF
>TRBV6-5|NA|TRBJ2-4|NA
TGTGCCAGCAGTCGGGCAGGGACGGACATTCAGTACTTC
CASSRAGTDIQYF
>TRBV6-1|TRBD1|TRBJ1-2|NA
TGTGCCAGCAGTGATAGGGACAGGGGAACTGGCTACACCTTC
CASSDRDRGTGYTF
>TRBV7-2|NA|TRBJ1-4|NA
TGTGCCAGCAGCTTCGGGGCGCCTCGTGAAAAACTGTTTTTT
CASSFGAPREKLFF
>TRBV6-6|TRBD1|TRBJ1-4|NA
TGTGCCAGCAGTTCTTCAGGGGGCGGTTGGGAAAAACTGTTTTTT
CASSSSGGGWEKLFF
>TRBV7-6|TRBD1|TRBJ2-5|once
TGTGCCAGCAGCCCAGTAGTTGGACAGGGATTTGAGACCCAGTACTTC
CASSPVVGQGFETQYF
>TRBV5-1|TRBD1|TRBJ2-7|NA
TGCGCCAGCAGCTTGATCGCCGGGACAGGGTTTTACGAGCAGTACTTC
CASSLIAGTGFYEQYF
>TRBV5-1|NA|TRBJ1-4|NA
TGCGCCAGCAGAACTGAGGGGTCCTCTGGAGAAAAACTGTTTTTT
CASRTEGSSGEKLFF
>TRBV11-3|NA|TRBJ2-3|NA
TGTGCCAGCAGCTTAGGAGGGGAAAGCACAGATACGCAGTATTTT
CASSLGGESTDTQYF
>TRBV13|NA|TRBJ2-7|NA
TGTGCCAGCAGCTTAGCACAGTCGGCCTTCTACGAGCAGTACTTC
CASSLAQSAFYEQYF
>TRBV13|NA|TRBJ1-1|NA
TGTGCCAGCAGCTTAGCCGATTCAGCGGAAGGTACTGAAGCTTTCTTT
CASSLADSAEGTEAFF
>TRBV18|NA|TRBJ1-5|once
TGTGCCAGCTCACCACAGGGTGGTAGGGATCAGCCCCAGCATTTT
CASSPQGGRDQPQHF
>TRBV7-9|TRBD1|TRBJ1-2|once
TGTGCCAGCAGCTTCCCCACCGGGACAGGGATGGGAAACTATGGCTACACCTTC
CASSFPTGTGMGNYGYTF
>TRBV29-1|NA|TRBJ2-2|NA
TGCAGCGTGACATTGAACACCGGGGAGCTGTTTTTT
CSVTLNTGELFF
>TRBV28|TRBD1|TRBJ1-2|NA
TGTGCCAGCACCCCAGGGGGGGGGACGGGGTATGGCTACACCTTC
CASTPGGGTGYGYTF
>TRBV27|NA|TRBJ1-1|NA
TGTGCCAGCAGCTCGGGGGCAGCTGGTACTGAAGCTTTCTTT
CASSSGAAGTEAFF
>TRBV5-1|NA|TRBJ1-1|NA
TGCGCCAGCAGCTTGTCAGTTAACACTGAAGCTTTCTTT
CASSLSVNTEAFF
>TRBV10-3|NA|TRBJ2-3|NA
TGTGCCGCGGGGACTGGACCCACAGATACGCAGTATTTT
CAAGTGPTDTQYF
>TRBV6-5|TRBD1|TRBJ1-2|NA
TGTGCCAGCAGTTACGGAATACAGGGGTCCTATGGCTACACCTTC
CASSYGIQGSYGYTF
>TRBV6-5|TRBD1|TRBJ2-4|NA
TGTGCCAGCAGTTACTCTCGGGGACAGGGGGCGAACATTCAGTACTTC
CASSYSRGQGANIQYF
>TRBV28|TRBD1|TRBJ1-6|once
TGTGCCAGCAGCCGCCTGGACAGGAGCTCCTATAATTCACCCCTCCACTTT
CASSRLDRSSYNSPLHF
>TRBV5-1|TRBD2|TRBJ2-3|NA
TGCGCCAGCAGCCCGGGAGGCACCACAGATACGCAGTATTTT
CASSPGGTTDTQYF
>TRBV29-1|NA|TRBJ2-5|few
TGCAGCGTCCCCCGGGACGAGGGAATGTGGCAAGAGACCCAGTACTTC
CSVPRDEGMWQETQYF
>TRBV5-6|TRBD1|TRBJ2-7|NA
TGTGCCAGCAGCTTCCAGACAGGGGGGAAGTACGAGCAGTACTTC
CASSFQTGGKYEQYF
>TRBV10-3|TRBD1|TRBJ1-1|NA
TGTGCCATCAGTGACTCTTTCAGGGGACAGAACTTGAACACTGAAGCTTTCTTT
CAISDSFRGQNLNTEAFF
>TRBV29-1|NA|TRBJ1-2|NA
TGCAGCGATAAGACAATCTCTAACTATGGCTACACCTTC
CSDKTISNYGYTF
>TRBV6-5|NA|TRBJ2-1|NA
TGTGCCAGCAGTTACTCTCCAAGTGGGGGCTATGAGCAGTTCTTC
CASSYSPSGGYEQFF
>TRBV7-9|TRBD2|TRBJ2-1|NA
TGTGCCAGCAGCTCCCGGGGGGGGACGAATGAGCAGTTCTTC
CASSSRGGTNEQFF
>TRBV19|NA|TRBJ1-6|NA
TGTGCCAGTAGTATGATGATAAATTCACCCCTCCACTTT
CASSMMINSPLHF
>TRBV7-3|NA|TRBJ1-1|once
TGTGCCAGTTCGAAAGGCACTGAAGCTTTCTTT
CASSKGTEAFF
>TRBV5-4|TRBD1|TRBJ2-1|once
TGTGCCAGCAGCTTGCCCCCCCGGACAGGGTACAATGAGCAGTTCTTC
CASSLPPRTGYNEQFF
>TRBV6-1|NA|TRBJ1-2|NA
TGTGCCAGCAGTCCGCTAGGGGACATTAACTATGGCTACACCTTC
CASSPLGDINYGYTF
>TRBV9|NA|TRBJ2-2|NA
TGTGCCAGTGGGAACACCGGGGAGCTGTTTTTT
CASGNTGELFF
>TRBV7-9|NA|TRBJ1-2|NA
TGTGCCAGCAGCCCAACCGGGCCCCGATATGGCTACACCTTC
CASSPTGPRYGYTF
>TRBV6-1|TRBD1|TRBJ1-5|NA
TGTGCCAGCAGTGAAGCGACAGGGAGTTTGGGATATGGCCAGCCCCAGCATTTT
CASSEATGSLGYGQPQHF
>TRBV6-1|NA|TRBJ2-2|NA
TGTGCCAGCAGTGATGGCTGGTCGGACACCGGGGAGCTGTTTTTT
CASSDGWSDTGELFF
>TRBV5-1|TRBD2|TRBJ2-2|NA
TGCGCCAGCAGCTCCCCGACTAGCGGGGGCCTCCGCGGGGAGCTGTTTTTT
CASSSPTSGGLRGELFF
>TRBV18|NA|TRBJ1-1|once
TGTGCCAGCTCACCAGGGACGGGTGACACTGAAGCTTTCTTT
CASSPGTGDTEAFF
>TRBV19|NA|TRBJ1-1|NA
TGTGCCAGTAAAAGGTCAACCGCGGACACTGAAGCTTTCTTT
CASKRSTADTEAFF
>TRBV6-6|NA|TRBJ2-7|NA
TGTGCCAGCAGTTACACCAGGGCCTACGAGCAGTACTTC
CASSYTRAYEQYF
>TRBV29-1|TRBD1|TRBJ2-3|once
TGCAGCGTCCCTCGGGACAGCCCGATCACAGATACGCAGTATTTT
CSVPRDSPITDTQYF
>TRBV7-2|NA|TRBJ2-3|NA
TGTGCCAGCAGCTCGTCCCGGGCTGAGGGGGGGTATTTT
CASSSSRAEGGYF
>TRBV28|TRBD1|TRBJ2-3|NA
TGTGCCAGCACTTCAGGGGGCGCTGGCACAGATACGCAGTATTTT
CASTSGGAGTDTQYF
>TRBV30|NA|TRBJ1-3|many
TGTGCCTGGAGTGGCGGGGGCTCTGGAAACACCATATATTTT
CAWSGGGSGNTIYF
>TRBV5-1|NA|TRBJ2-5|NA
TGCGCCAGCAGCTTCGTAGGGCAGGGGAGCTTACAAGAGACCCAGTACTTC
CASSFVGQGSLQETQYF
>TRBV6-5|TRBD1|TRBJ2-7|NA
TGTGCCAGCCGACAGGGGAGCGAGCAGTACTTC
CASRQGSEQYF
>TRBV11-2|TRBD2|TRBJ2-5|NA
TGTGCCAGCAGCAAAGGGACTAGTGGTAAAGAGACCCAGTACTTC
CASSKGTSGKETQYF
>TRBV7-9|NA|TRBJ2-1|NA
TGTGCCAGCAACGCTCTGGACAATGAGCAGTTCTTC
CASNALDNEQFF
>TRBV9|NA|TRBJ2-3|NA
TGTGCCAGCAGCGACCCTAGGCCTGGCACAGATACGCAGTATTTT
CASSDPRPGTDTQYF
>TRBV9|TRBD2|TRBJ2-7|NA
TGTGCCAGCAGCGCAACTAGCGGGAGTACCTACGAGCAGTACTTC
CASSATSGSTYEQYF